One sample yielded the 32 T cell receptor beta chains listed below, sequenced in a study of cytomegalovirus exposure and HLA in healthy donors. The PCR employed 60 Vbeta primers together with 13 Jbeta primers. The method was immunoSEQ multiplex PCR; TCRdb's version includes in-frame clones alone and lacks a portion of them. The profile shows some 97,000 clones, 70% to 85% of them singletons. The specimen sequenced was PBMCs. Receptors originate from a woman aged 18-29 years in good health and CMV-seronegative.

The chain combines TRBV7-2 with TRBJ1-1, with 8 bases that match TRBD1. The V segment lost 1 base and the J segment 0 bases; nucleotides outside the gene matches: 7. Germline-derived CDR1 and CDR2 are SGHTA and FQGNSA. The CDR3 has 17 amino acids. The CDR3 here is CASSLDRMDRVNTEAFF. CDR3 bases: TGTGCCAGCAGCTTAGACCGAATGGACAGGGTGAACACTGAAGCTTTCTTT.

This sequence joins TRBV6-5 and TRBJ1-5; possible D gene TRBD1, 5 bases. The CDR3 extends over 13 amino acids. From germline, CDR1 is MNHEY and CDR2 SVGAGI. The V end was cut by 5 bases, the J end by 4 bases, with 9 bases between. The CDR3 DNA reads as TGTGCCAGCAGTCAAGGGGTAAATCAGCCCCAGCATTTT. Translated, it gives CASSQGVNQPQHF.

This chain's CDR3 is CASSVATSWETQYF. As DNA, the CDR3 is TGTGCCAGCAGCGTAGCTACTAGTTGGGAGACCCAGTACTTC. The chain employs TRBV9 and TRBJ2-5; TRBD2 is a possible D gene (5 bases). Trimming removed 0 bases at V and 5 bases at J, with 11 bases between. There are 14 residues in the CDR3. The germline CDR1 and CDR2 sequences are SGDLS and YYNGEE. The whole variable domain, filled in from reference TRBV9 and TRBJ2-5, reads DSGVTQTPKHLITATGQRVTLRCSPRSGDLSVYWYQQSLDQGLQFLIQYYNGEERAKGNILERFSAQQFPDLHSELNLSSLELGDSALYFCASSVATSWETQYFGPGTRLLVL.

The chain is built from TRBV29-1 and TRBJ2-5, with 8 bases lining up with TRBD2. The J call could be wrong; TRBJ2-7 is a better fit for the DNA end. CDR3 length: 14 amino acids. Germline-derived CDR1 and CDR2 are SQVTM and ANQGSEA. CDR3 region: CSAILADRAYEQYF. In DNA, the CDR3 is TGCAGCGCCATACTAGCGGATAGAGCCTACGAGCAGTACTTC.

This sequence joins TRBV4-1 and TRBJ1-1, with D hard to call. V shed 1 base and J shed 1 base, with 7 bases lying between them. The CDR3 runs to 14 residues. Germline assignment: CDR1 MGHRA and CDR2 YSYEKL. For the CDR3, the DNA is TGCGCCAGCAGCCAAGTAGGAGGGAACACTGAAGCTTTCTTT. Translating it yields CASSQVGGNTEAFF.

The rearrangement joins TRBV9 to TRBJ2-5; no reliable D call. Matching the DNA end better, TRBJ2-7 makes the J call doubtful. In germline, CDR1 is SGDLS, CDR2 YYNGEE. This CDR3 has 14 amino acids. The CDR3 is CASSVAGQVGEQYF. CDR3 coding DNA: TGTGCCAGCAGCGTAGCTGGGCAGGTCGGCGAGCAGTACTTC.

V and J are TRBV13 and TRBJ2-7, with 10 bases fitting TRBD1. Germline V gene data show CDR1 as PRHDT and CDR2 as FYEKMQ (reference sequence). This CDR3 contains 15 residues. V dropped 1 base and J dropped 4; count of bases not matched to a gene: 4. In nucleotides, the CDR3 is TGTGCCAGCAGCTTAGCCGGGACAGGGGATTACGAGCAGTACTTC. Translation: CASSLAGTGDYEQYF.

This chain uses TRBV7-9 with TRBJ2-5, with 10 bases matching TRBD1. TRBJ2-7 matches the DNA end more closely, so the J call is doubtful. This CDR3 is 13 amino acids long. Germline CDR1 is SEHNR and CDR2 is FQNEAQ (reference sequence). The CDR3 loop reads CASSPGQGNEQYF. DNA of the CDR3: TGTGCCAGCAGCCCGGGACAGGGGAACGAGCAGTACTTC.

J is TRBJ1-5 and V is TRBV7-2, with a weak D call TRBD1 (6 bases). Germline V gene data show CDR1 as SGHTA and CDR2 as FQGNSA. With 1 base removed from V and 3 bases from J, the gap between germline ends came to 10 bases. There are 15 residues in the CDR3. The CDR3 region is CASSLGAGDNQPQHF. CDR3 DNA: TGTGCCAGCAGCTTAGGTGCAGGGGACAATCAGCCCCAGCATTTT.

V gene TRBV28 combines with J gene TRBJ1-3; D gene unclear. Germline V gene data show CDR1 as MDHEN and CDR2 as SYDVKM. Trimming took off 6 bases at V and 4 bases at J, with 7 bases between the two ends. This CDR3 has 12 residues. CDR3 nucleotides: TGTGCCAGCAGCCCATTGGGAAACACCATATATTTT. It is translated as CASSPLGNTIYF.

This chain joins TRBV19 and TRBJ2-7, with D hard to call. Trimming stripped 5 bases from V and 2 bases from J, with 16 bases between. Germline CDR1 and CDR2: LNHDA and SQIVND (reference sequence). CDR3 length: 15 amino acids. CDR3 amino acids: CASSPTLNPPYEQYF. In nucleotides, the CDR3 is TGTGCCAGTAGTCCGACACTGAATCCTCCCTACGAGCAGTACTTC.

The chain links TRBV11-1 to TRBJ1-3; D is undetermined. This CDR3 is built from 15 residues. Germline CDR1 is SGHAT and CDR2 is FQDESV (reference sequence). V lost 5 bases and J lost 4, with 15 bases in between. The CDR3: CASSGSVGVGNTIYF. CDR3 DNA: TGTGCCAGCAGCGGATCCGTGGGCGTAGGAAACACCATATATTTT.

V is TRBV18 and J is TRBJ2-1; 10 bases fit TRBD2. CDR3 size: 16 residues. The germline V gene encodes CDR1 KGHSH and CDR2 LQKENI. The V segment lost 3 bases and the J segment 4 bases; nucleotides outside the gene matches: 6. CDR3 amino acids: CASSPQLAGTYNEQFF. In DNA, the CDR3 is TGTGCCAGCTCACCCCAACTAGCGGGGACTTACAATGAGCAGTTCTTC.

This clone has just a few counts. The chain combines TRBV6-1 with TRBJ2-5, with 7 bases aligning to TRBD2. Per germline, CDR1 MNHNS and CDR2 SASEGT. This CDR3 is built from 13 residues. V was clipped by 4 bases and J by 7 bases; unmatched bases: 6. The CDR3, as DNA: TGTGCCAGCAGTGCAGGACCGGGGGGGACCCAGTACTTC. Translated, it gives CASSAGPGGTQYF.

The CDR3 DNA reads as TGTGCCACCAGCAGAGGGGGGCCATCCTCCTCTGGGGCCAACGTCCTGACTTTC. Translating it yields CATSRGGPSSSGANVLTF. The chain recombines TRBV15 with TRBJ2-6; a possible D gene is TRBD1 (6 bases). This CDR3 region has 18 residues. The germline gives CDR1 LNHNV, CDR2 YYDKDF (reference sequence). V was cut by 1 base and J by 0 bases, with 13 bases left in between.

The chain links TRBV6-5 to TRBJ1-3; tentative D call: TRBD1 (5 bases). CDR1 is MNHEY and CDR2 is SVGAGI in the germline V gene. V lost 6 bases, J lost 9 bases, and 15 bases lay in between. The CDR3 contains 13 residues. CDR3 in amino acids: CASSFTVGATIYF. DNA of the CDR3: TGTGCCAGCAGCTTTACTGTTGGGGCCACCATATATTTT.

The rearrangement joins TRBV2 to TRBJ2-3, with TRBD2 as a possible D gene (6 bases). V shed 7 bases and J shed 2 bases, with 16 bases lying between them. The CDR3 runs to 15 residues. Looked up from germline, CDR1 is SNHLY and CDR2 is FYNNEI. CDR3 in amino acids: CASTPGTHHTDTQYF. DNA of the CDR3: TGTGCCAGCACCCCCGGGACTCACCACACAGATACGCAGTATTTT. The full variable domain, in which reference TRBV2 and TRBJ2-3 provide the parts outside the CDR3, is EPEVTQTPSHQVTQMGQEVILRCVPISNHLYFYWYRQILGQKVEFLVSFYNNEISEKSEIFDDQFSVERPDGSNFTLKIRSTKLEDSAMYFCASTPGTHHTDTQYFGPGTRLTVL.

This clone occurred once. The gene calls are TRBV29-1 and TRBJ1-1; D unresolved. The CDR3 spans 14 residues. Germline assignment: CDR1 SQVTM and CDR2 ANQGSEA. The V end was cut by 0 bases, the J end by 1 base, with 9 bases between. Here the CDR3 reads CSVEDPRKNTEAFF. In DNA form, the CDR3 reads TGCAGCGTTGAAGACCCTAGGAAGAACACTGAAGCTTTCTTT.

This chain joins TRBV27 and TRBJ1-2; TRBD1 aligns across 7 bases. Germline V lookup: CDR1 MNHEY, CDR2 SMNVEV (reference sequence). V dropped 3 bases and J dropped 9; count of bases not matched to a gene: 7. This CDR3 region has 13 residues. For the CDR3, the DNA is TGTGCCAGCAGTTTCCGACAGGGTTTGAGCTACACCTTC. Encoded protein: CASSFRQGLSYTF.

The CDR3 coding sequence is TGTGCCAGCAGCCAAGATCCCGCGGGAGGGCCGAGCCTATACAATGAGCAGTTCTTC. Protein: CASSQDPAGGPSLYNEQFF. J is TRBJ2-1 and V is TRBV4-2; 9 positions match TRBD2. The germline V gene encodes CDR1 LGHNA and CDR2 YNFKEQ. Trimming cost V 0 bases and J 4 bases; bases outside gene matches: 13. The CDR3 is 19 residues long.

J is TRBJ2-7 and V is TRBV11-3, with 8 bases matching TRBD1. The germline CDR1 and CDR2 sequences are SGHNT and YENEEA. The V segment lost 4 bases and the J segment 1 base; nucleotides outside the gene matches: 9. This CDR3 is built from 16 residues. CDR3 loop: CASSSPGTGDSYEQYF. DNA of the CDR3: TGTGCCAGCAGCTCGCCCGGGACAGGCGATTCCTACGAGCAGTACTTC.

J is TRBJ1-2 and V is TRBV4-3; 9 nucleotides agree with TRBD1. This CDR3 contains 15 residues. V gave up 0 bases and J gave up 8 bases; unmatched junction bases: 7. Germline lookup yields CDR1 LGHNA and CDR2 YSLEER. The CDR3 DNA reads TGCGCCAGCAGCCAAGATTTAGGACAGGGGCGAGGCTACACCTTC. Residues: CASSQDLGQGRGYTF.

The chain carries TRBV28 and TRBJ2-1; D not resolved. The germline V and J ends were trimmed by 6 bases and 9 bases, with 9 bases remaining between them. This CDR3 region has 11 residues. Germline V CDR1 and CDR2: MDHEN, SYDVKM. The CDR3 nucleotides read TGTGCCAGCAGCCGGAGACGTGAGCAGTTCTTC. Its translation: CASSRRREQFF.

The genes are TRBV28 and TRBJ2-3; D is undetermined. The CDR3 runs to 11 residues. The V end was cut by 8 bases, the J end by 2 bases, with 5 bases between. Germline V gene sequence: CDR1 MDHEN, CDR2 SYDVKM. The CDR3 DNA reads TGTGCCAGCCTGTCCACAGATACGCAGTATTTT. It translates to CASLSTDTQYF.

The chain is built from TRBV28 and TRBJ2-3; 10 bases align to TRBD2. Germline V gene lookup returns CDR1 MDHEN and CDR2 SYDVKM. The V and J ends lost 3 bases and 3 bases, in that order; junction bases with no gene match: 15. The CDR3 is made up of 19 amino acids. The CDR3: CASSLYTAGGPGGTDTQYF. As DNA, the CDR3 is TGTGCCAGCAGTTTGTATACAGCGGGAGGGCCCGGCGGGACAGATACGCAGTATTTT.

This sequence joins TRBV9 and TRBJ2-1; the match to TRBD2 covers 11 bases. The ends lost 0 bases at V and 5 bases at J; junction bases unmatched: 10. Per the germline V gene, CDR1 is SGDLS and CDR2 is YYNGEE. This CDR3 is 18 amino acids long. The CDR3 nucleotides are TGTGCCAGCAGCGTAGGGGTGGGTAGCGGGGGGGCGGACAATGAGCAGTTCTTC. It codes for CASSVGVGSGGADNEQFF.

The V gene is TRBV11-2, the J gene TRBJ1-3; TRBD1 is a possible D gene (5 bases). The CDR3 consists of 14 residues. Germline CDR1 is SGHAT and CDR2 is FQNNGV. V gave up 6 bases and J gave up 0 bases, with 9 bases separating them. CDR3 loop: CASSSGSSGNTIYF. The CDR3 DNA reads TGTGCCAGCAGTTCAGGGTCCTCTGGAAACACCATATATTTT.

The rearrangement joins TRBV18 to TRBJ2-3, with D unresolved. CDR1 is KGHSH, CDR2 LQKENI, per germline. Between the trimmed V and J ends, which lost 3 bases and 2 bases, there was a span of 15 bases. CDR3 length: 16 amino acids. Here the CDR3 reads CASSPAGSRNTDTQYF. The CDR3 bases are TGTGCCAGCTCACCCGCCGGATCGAGGAACACAGATACGCAGTATTTT.

This rearrangement joins TRBV28 to TRBJ2-7; TRBD1 matches at 9 bases. Trimming took 3 bases from V and 4 from J; bases not matched to a gene: 7. The germline gives CDR1 MDHEN, CDR2 SYDVKM. CDR3 size: 15 residues. CDR3 loop: CASSFHGTGQYEQYF. In nucleotides, the CDR3 is TGTGCCAGCAGTTTCCATGGGACAGGGCAGTACGAGCAGTACTTC.

The gene calls are TRBV30 and TRBJ2-1, with D unresolved. Trimming shortened V by 0 bases and J by 1 base, and 13 bases separated the two germline ends. Germline CDR1 GTSNPN, CDR2 SVGIG (reference sequence). The CDR3 has 16 amino acids. CDR3 protein: CAWSVLGLKSYNEQFF. DNA for the CDR3: TGTGCCTGGAGTGTCCTGGGCCTTAAATCCTACAATGAGCAGTTCTTC. The whole variable domain, remainder taken from reference TRBV30 and TRBJ2-1, is SQTIHQWPATLVQPVGSPLSLECTVEGTSNPNLYWYRQAAGRGLQLLFYSVGIGQISSEVPQNLSASRPQDRQFILSSKKLLLSDSGFYLCAWSVLGLKSYNEQFFGPGTRLTVL.

The chain is built from TRBV6-1 and TRBJ1-4, with TRBD1 matching 8 bases. Germline V gives CDR1 MNHNS, CDR2 SASEGT. Trimming removed 2 bases from V and 8 bases from J; junction bases left unmatched: 7. The CDR3 runs 15 residues. CDR3 amino acids: CASSESSDRGEKLFF. CDR3 nucleotides: TGTGCCAGCAGTGAATCCTCAGACAGGGGCGAAAAACTGTTTTTT.

The rearrangement joins TRBV4-2 to TRBJ2-7; no definite D call. The CDR3 has 14 residues. Germline V gene lookup returns CDR1 LGHNA and CDR2 YNFKEQ. V lost 0 bases and J 2 bases, leaving 8 bases between the germline ends. The CDR3 DNA reads as TGTGCCAGCAGCCAAGATCCTTCTACCTACGAGCAGTACTTC. Its protein is CASSQDPSTYEQYF.